The rows below give T cell receptor beta chains drawn from one sample of a study of OX40 agonist ivuxolimab in advanced cancers. Repertoires were generated with immunoSEQ multiplex PCR, while TCRdb's copy carries only in-frame clones and drops some. This table has approximately 65,000 clones, about 83% appearing once. The sample consisted of CD4+ or CD8+ T cells sorted from blood, taken in a trial of the OX40 agonist ivuxolimab. These receptors were collected from an adult with an advanced solid tumor such as melanoma, head and neck, liver or kidney cancer. Each CDR3 is given with its conserved first and last residue. The D gene is left open where the match is weak. Not every row has a clone size; where given, it reads once, few, many or a size class.

NA	TRBV6-5	TRBD1	TRBJ1-2	TGTGCCAGTCGTCGGGACAGTAACTATGGCTACACCTTC	CASRRDSNYGYTF
NA	TRBV19	TRBD2	TRBJ2-1	TGTGCCAGTACGGGCGGGGGGTACAATGAGCAGTTCTTC	CASTGGGYNEQFF
NA	TRBV28	NA	TRBJ2-2	TGTGCCAGCAGTTTATTTGGGGGCGCGAACACCGGGGAGCTGTTTTTT	CASSLFGGANTGELFF
NA	TRBV11-1	NA	TRBJ2-6	TGTGCCAGCAGCCCCTCAACTGGGGCCAACGTCCTGACTTTC	CASSPSTGANVLTF
NA	TRBV6-5	NA	TRBJ1-2	TGTGCCAGCAGTTACCTTTATGGCTACACCTTC	CASSYLYGYTF
NA	TRBV18	TRBD2	TRBJ2-7	TGTGCCAGCTCACGTTTAGCGGGTACCCCCTACGAGCAGTACTTC	CASSRLAGTPYEQYF
NA	TRBV19	TRBD1	TRBJ2-7	TGTGCCAGTAGTATTACCGGGACAGCCCACGAGCAGTACTTC	CASSITGTAHEQYF
NA	TRBV21-1	NA	TRBJ1-3	TGTGCCAGCAGCAAAACCCTATTCTCCTCTGGAAACACCATATATTTT	CASSKTLFSSGNTIYF
few	TRBV6-6	TRBD1	TRBJ2-7	TGTGCCAGCAGTTATTCGAACGGACAGGCGAAGCAGTACTTC	CASSYSNGQAKQYF
few	TRBV19	TRBD1	TRBJ2-1	TGTGCCAGTAGTTCAAACAGGGGTTCCTACAATGAGCAGTTCTTC	CASSSNRGSYNEQFF
once	TRBV14	NA	TRBJ1-4	TGTGCCAGCAGCCCCTCAGGGCTTCGAACAACTAATGAAAAACTGTTTTTT	CASSPSGLRTTNEKLFF
NA	TRBV5-1	TRBD1	TRBJ2-7	TGCGCCAGCAACTTGGGGACAGGTCGGTCCTACGAGCAGTACTTC	CASNLGTGRSYEQYF
NA	TRBV30	TRBD1	TRBJ2-7	TGTGCCTGGAGTGGGGACAGGGGCGAGCAGTACTTC	CAWSGDRGEQYF
NA	TRBV6-5	NA	TRBJ1-3	TGTGCCAGCAGTTACGGGGACATACGCTCTGGAAACACCATATATTTT	CASSYGDIRSGNTIYF
NA	TRBV9	NA	TRBJ2-3	TGTGCCAGCAGCAACGGAGATACGCAGTATTTT	CASSNGDTQYF
NA	TRBV5-6	TRBD1	TRBJ2-3	TGTGCCAGCAGCTCGTCTGGGGACAGATATACGCAGTATTTT	CASSSSGDRYTQYF
NA	TRBV6-6	NA	TRBJ1-3	TGTGCCAGCAGTTACGGGGGGAGCTCTGGAAACACCATATATTTT	CASSYGGSSGNTIYF
NA	TRBV5-1	NA	TRBJ1-2	TGCGCCAGCAGCTCCGGGAGAACCTACAACCATGGCTACACCTTC	CASSSGRTYNHGYTF
few	TRBV7-9	NA	TRBJ1-2	TGTGCCAGCAGCCCCCCGGCAGTGGTTGGCGGCTACACCTTC	CASSPPAVVGGYTF
few	TRBV2	TRBD1	TRBJ1-2	TGTGCCAGCAGAAGGACAGGGAATAACTATGGCTACACCTTC	CASRRTGNNYGYTF
once	TRBV9	TRBD2	TRBJ2-7	TGTGCCAGCAGCGGTAGCGGGGATCCCTACGAGCAGTACTTC	CASSGSGDPYEQYF
NA	TRBV20-1	NA	TRBJ2-3	TGCAGTGCTAGACGGGCAGATACGCAGTATTTT	CSARRADTQYF
NA	TRBV7-8	NA	TRBJ1-3	TGTGCCAGCAGCTTAGTGGCCTCCGGCCGGGGAAACACCATATATTTT	CASSLVASGRGNTIYF
once	TRBV2	TRBD1	TRBJ2-1	TGTGCCAGCAGCTTGGGACAGCGCCACAATGAGCAGTTCTTC	CASSLGQRHNEQFF
NA	TRBV4-1	TRBD1	TRBJ2-1	TGCGCCAGCAGCCAAGAAGGGGGCAATAGCTACAATGAGCAGTTCTTC	CASSQEGGNSYNEQFF
NA	TRBV11-2	NA	TRBJ2-4	TGTGCCAGCAGCTCAGGGTCCCAGGCCATTCAGTACTTC	CASSSGSQAIQYF
NA	TRBV30	NA	TRBJ1-6	TGTGCCTGGAGTGTCAGGGTTCCAAATTCACCCCTCCACTTT	CAWSVRVPNSPLHF
NA	TRBV7-9	TRBD1	TRBJ2-7	TGTGCCAGCAGCTTATCAGGCCAGGGGGACGAGCAGTACTTC	CASSLSGQGDEQYF
NA	TRBV30	NA	TRBJ1-1	TGTGCCTGGAGTGTGCAGAGGTGGAACACTGAAGCTTTCTTT	CAWSVQRWNTEAFF
NA	TRBV6-1	NA	TRBJ2-3	TGTGCCAGCAGTGTTGGAATCACAGATACGCAGTATTTT	CASSVGITDTQYF
NA	TRBV19	TRBD2	TRBJ2-3	TGTGCCAGTAGTACTAGCGGGACAACAGATACGCAGTATTTT	CASSTSGTTDTQYF
NA	TRBV27	NA	TRBJ2-3	TGTGCCAGCGCAGTTCGCCCGAGGGGAGATAGGGCAGATACGCAGTATTTT	CASAVRPRGDRADTQYF
NA	TRBV18	TRBD1	TRBJ2-5	TGTGCCAGCTCATCACTGGACAGGGGGCGAAGAGAGACCCAGTACTTC	CASSSLDRGRRETQYF
NA	TRBV7-6	NA	TRBJ1-4	TGTGCCAGCAGGTCAGGGTCGAATAATGAAAAACTGTTTTTT	CASRSGSNNEKLFF
NA	TRBV6-5	NA	TRBJ2-7	TGTGCCAGCAGAACAGGAACCTACGAGCAGTACTTC	CASRTGTYEQYF
few	TRBV23-1	NA	TRBJ1-1	TGCGCCAGCAGCCTAATCAGGGCTGAAGCTTTCTTT	CASSLIRAEAFF
once	TRBV19	TRBD1	TRBJ2-1	TGTGCCACCCTTTCGCAGGGGGCGTCCAATGAGCAGTTCTTC	CATLSQGASNEQFF
NA	TRBV5-1	TRBD1	TRBJ1-4	TGCGCCAGCAGCTTAGGACAGGGTCGTGAAAAACTGTTTTTT	CASSLGQGREKLFF
NA	TRBV27	TRBD1	TRBJ2-2	TGTGCCAGCACCAGACAGGGGCCGAACACCGGGGAGCTGTTTTTT	CASTRQGPNTGELFF
NA	TRBV5-4	NA	TRBJ2-3	TGTGCCAGCAGCTGGCAGGTTTCGGGCACAGATACGCAGTATTTT	CASSWQVSGTDTQYF
few	TRBV5-1	NA	TRBJ2-7	TGCGCCAGCAGCTTGCCCCGACCGAGCGAGCAGTACTTC	CASSLPRPSEQYF